The 32 T cell receptor beta chains reported below all come from one sample, sequenced in a study of chemoradiotherapy in HPV16-positive cancers. TCRdb keeps only in-frame clones here, not all; method: immunoSEQ multiplex PCR. This sample yields about 12,000 clones, of which about three fifths are seen a single time; 16% belongs to the top ten. The material was obtained from a patient who underwent chemoradiotherapy. The receptors were gathered from a human donor with HPV-associated anogenital cancer.

The J gene is TRBJ1-4, the V gene TRBV19; D perhaps matches TRBD1 (6 bases). The CDR3 is made up of 15 amino acids. Trimming removed 9 bases from V and 0 bases from J, with 14 bases in between. Germline values: CDR1 LNHDA, CDR2 SQIVND (reference sequence). The CDR3 nucleotides are TGTGCCAGCACTAAGGACAGCCCAACTAATGAAAAACTGTTTTTT. It translates to CASTKDSPTNEKLFF.

V gene TRBV4-3 combines with J gene TRBJ2-5; D not certain. V was trimmed by 0 bases and J by 2 bases, leaving 10 bases between them. Germline V gene lookup returns CDR1 LGHNA and CDR2 YSLEER. The CDR3 is 15 residues long. CDR3 residues: CASSQDTASQETQYF. The CDR3 coding sequence is TGCGCCAGCAGCCAAGATACAGCCTCTCAAGAGACCCAGTACTTC.

The rearrangement uses TRBV7-2 and TRBJ2-5, with D hard to call. This CDR3 comprises 12 residues. V lost 5 bases and J lost 1, with 5 bases in between. Germline values: CDR1 SGHTA, CDR2 FQGNSA. The CDR3 protein is CASSQSQETQYF. In DNA, the CDR3 is TGTGCCAGCAGCCAATCCCAAGAGACCCAGTACTTC.

V usage is TRBV4-1 and J usage is TRBJ2-7; D is unclear. The V and J ends lost 2 bases and 3 bases respectively, with 14 bases between them. Germline V gene lookup returns CDR1 MGHRA and CDR2 YSYEKL. The CDR3 sequence is 15 residues long. The CDR3 DNA reads TGCGCCAGCAGCCAAAAATCAGACACCCGCTACGAGCAGTACTTC. This sequence encodes CASSQKSDTRYEQYF.

This CDR3 is CASSFQGSTEAFF. CDR3 coding DNA: TGCGCCAGCAGTTTTCAGGGGAGCACTGAAGCTTTCTTT. This chain links TRBV10-1 with TRBJ1-1, with a weak D call TRBD1 (6 bases). Trimming cost V 5 bases and J 4 bases, with 11 bases left between them. There are 13 residues in the CDR3. Germline lookup yields CDR1 WNHNN and CDR2 SYGVQD (reference sequence).

The chain carries TRBV11-3 and TRBJ2-5; 10 bases fit TRBD1. The CDR3 is 15 residues long. Germline V gives CDR1 SGHNT, CDR2 YENEEA. The J segment lost 4 bases and the V segment lost 5 bases, leaving 7 bases of the junction unmatched. The CDR3 DNA reads as TGTGCCAGCAGCCGGACAGGGGGAGGGGGAGAGACCCAGTACTTC. This gives the protein CASSRTGGGGETQYF.

In its sample, this clone was seen a few times. The genes are TRBV5-1 and TRBJ2-1, with D uncertain. Germline CDR1 reads SGHRS; CDR2 reads YFSETQ. This CDR3 has 16 amino acids. With 0 bases removed from V and 0 bases from J, the gap between germline ends came to 10 bases. CDR3 loop: CASSLEAASSYNEQFF. The CDR3 DNA reads as TGCGCCAGCAGCTTGGAGGCTGCGAGCTCCTACAATGAGCAGTTCTTC.

The chain links TRBV19 to TRBJ1-5; TRBD1 matches 7 bases. The ends lost 4 bases at V and 1 base at J; junction bases unmatched: 10. Looked up from germline, CDR1 is LNHDA and CDR2 is SQIVND (reference sequence). The CDR3 spans 17 residues. CDR3 bases: TGTGCCAGTAGTAGTGTGACAGGGCTCGGGAGCAATCAGCCCCAGCATTTT. Translation gives CASSSVTGLGSNQPQHF.

This clone has only a few counts. The DNA is left out, because the CDR3 cannot be placed on it with certainty; the CDR3 is given as TCRdb lists it. V gene TRBV21-1 combines with J gene TRBJ2-3. TRBV21-1 is a documented pseudogene. Including both end residues, the CDR3 is 17 amino acids long. The CDR3 region is CASSKVGCGSGGDTQYF.

V and J are TRBV30 and TRBJ1-2; 9 bases fit TRBD1. CDR3 length equals 14 residues. Trimming removed 2 bases from V and 7 bases from J; junction bases left unmatched: 8. From germline, CDR1 is GTSNPN and CDR2 SVGIG (reference sequence). The CDR3 DNA reads TGTGCCTGGAGTCATACAGGGGGCTCGGGTGGCTACACCTTC. Residues: CAWSHTGGSGGYTF.

The genes are TRBV2 and TRBJ1-2; no clear D. CDR3 length: 14 residues. V was clipped by 6 bases and J by 0 bases, with 11 bases between them. Germline V gene data show CDR1 as SNHLY and CDR2 as FYNNEI. CDR3 nucleotides: TGTGCCAGCAGGTTCCAGAGTTCTAACTATGGCTACACCTTC. Translation: CASRFQSSNYGYTF.

The rearrangement links TRBV10-3 to TRBJ2-1; D is perhaps TRBD1 (6 bases). Trimming took off 5 bases at V and 7 bases at J, with 6 bases between the two ends. The CDR3 spans 11 residues. Germline V gives CDR1 ENHRY, CDR2 SYGVKD. CDR3 DNA sequence: TGTGCCATCAGTACAGGGAATGAGCAGTTCTTC. This translates into CAISTGNEQFF.

J is TRBJ1-1 and V is TRBV9; 7 nucleotides match TRBD1. The CDR3 length is 14 residues. Trimming at V came to 5 bases and at J to 0 bases, leaving 4 bases not matched to a gene. From germline, CDR1 is SGDLS and CDR2 YYNGEE. CDR3 nucleotides: TGTGCCAGCAGTGCGGACAGGTTGAACACTGAAGCTTTCTTT. Protein: CASSADRLNTEAFF.

This chain connects TRBV14 to TRBJ2-7; D perhaps matches TRBD1 (5 bases). Germline loops: CDR1 SGHDN, CDR2 FVKESK. V was shortened by 5 bases and J by 2 bases, with 13 bases between the two germline ends. The CDR3 contains 14 residues. The CDR3 loop reads CASSVTGDAYEQYF. As DNA, the CDR3 is TGTGCCAGCAGCGTTACAGGAGACGCCTACGAGCAGTACTTC.

This clone has a handful of counts. The V gene is TRBV27, the J gene TRBJ2-7; 7 nucleotides line up with TRBD1. J gave up 7 bases and V 6 bases, and 12 bases lay outside the gene matches. The CDR3 loop spans 14 amino acids. The germline CDR1 and CDR2 sequences are MNHEY and SMNVEV (reference sequence). In DNA, the CDR3 is TGTGCCAGCAGACCGGGACAGCCGTTTGAGGAGCAGTACTTC. It codes for CASRPGQPFEEQYF.

The V and J genes are TRBV25-1 and TRBJ2-3, with D possibly TRBD1 on 6 matching bases. Germline loops: CDR1 MGHDK, CDR2 SYGVNS. V was pared by 4 bases and J by 6 bases, with 17 bases between. This CDR3 region has 15 residues. As DNA, the CDR3 is TGTGCCAGCAGTGTCGGGACAATGGGGTGGGATACGCAGTATTTT. Its translation: CASSVGTMGWDTQYF.

The rearrangement uses TRBV6-1 and TRBJ1-4, with D possibly TRBD1 on 6 matching bases. Germline V gives CDR1 MNHNS, CDR2 SASEGT. This CDR3 is built from 13 residues. V was shortened by 6 bases and J by 4 bases, with 9 bases between the two germline ends. The CDR3 is CASSRGGNEKLFF. In DNA form, the CDR3 reads TGTGCCAGCAGCCGAGGGGGTAATGAAAAACTGTTTTTT.

This chain joins TRBV13 and TRBJ2-3, with 9 bases that match TRBD2. Germline V gene data show CDR1 as PRHDT and CDR2 as FYEKMQ (reference sequence). This CDR3 is built from 18 residues. With V trimmed by 5 bases and J by 6 bases, 18 bases remained unmatched. CDR3 amino acids: CASSLQSPLAGRPDTQYF. The CDR3 DNA reads TGTGCCAGCAGCCTACAATCCCCCCTAGCGGGGAGACCGGATACGCAGTATTTT.

The rearrangement joins TRBV6-4 to TRBJ2-3; D might be TRBD1 (6 bases). Germline loops: CDR1 MRHNA, CDR2 SNTAGT. V was pared by 2 bases and J by 8 bases, with 8 bases between. This CDR3 is built from 12 residues. CDR3 in amino acids: CASSDEGGTQYF. In DNA, the CDR3 is TGTGCCAGCAGTGACGAAGGGGGTACGCAGTATTTT.

The genes are TRBV6-5 and TRBJ2-2; D might be TRBD2 (5 bases). V lost 6 bases and J lost 5, with 16 bases in between. The CDR3 contains 15 residues. Germline V gene data show CDR1 as MNHEY and CDR2 as SVGAGI. CDR3 in amino acids: CASSSGRGYTGELFF. Here the CDR3 DNA reads TGTGCCAGCAGCTCTGGACGGGGTTATACCGGGGAGCTGTTTTTT.

This clone was recorded once. The chain uses TRBV10-1 and TRBJ1-6; 7 positions match TRBD1. The germline CDR1 and CDR2 sequences are WNHNN and SYGVQD (reference sequence). The CDR3 totals 14 residues. Trimming removed 6 bases from V and 10 bases from J; junction bases left unmatched: 9. CDR3 DNA sequence: TGCGCCAGCAGGCCACCGGGACAGCGCTCACCCCTCCACTTT. Translation: CASRPPGQRSPLHF.

This clone was detected only a few times. The rearrangement joins TRBV11-2 to TRBJ1-1; 8 bases align to TRBD1. The CDR3 runs to 14 residues. The J segment lost 5 bases and the V segment lost 5 bases, leaving 7 bases of the junction unmatched. Germline V gene sequence: CDR1 SGHAT, CDR2 FQNNGV. CDR3 bases: TGTGCCAGCAGCCCCCGGACAGGGATGACTGAAGCTTTCTTT. Protein sequence: CASSPRTGMTEAFF.

The chain has TRBV5-1 and TRBJ2-1; D is unresolved. Germline CDR1 and CDR2: SGHRS and YFSETQ. The V end lost 2 bases, the J end lost 11 bases, and 11 bases lay between the germline ends. This CDR3 contains 12 residues. Here the CDR3 DNA reads TGCGCCAGCAGCTTTACCCTCGGCCAGCAGTTCTTC. It translates to CASSFTLGQQFF.

This sequence joins TRBV4-2 and TRBJ1-4; 7 positions match TRBD1. This CDR3 comprises 17 residues. Germline CDR1 and CDR2: LGHNA and YNFKEQ. V lost 0 bases to trimming and J lost 3 bases; unmatched junction nucleotides: 7. As DNA, the CDR3 is TGTGCCAGCAGCCAAGAAATAACTCAGGGGGCTAATGAAAAACTGTTTTTT. Its protein is CASSQEITQGANEKLFF.

The chain links TRBV2 to TRBJ2-2, with D maybe TRBD1 (5 bases). The CDR3 runs to 14 residues. V was clipped by 7 bases and J by 7 bases, with 16 bases between them. Germline V gene data show CDR1 as SNHLY and CDR2 as FYNNEI. CDR3 region: CASILSGRNGELFF. Here the CDR3 DNA reads TGTGCCAGCATCCTCTCAGGGCGGAACGGGGAGCTGTTTTTT.

The gene calls are TRBV14 and TRBJ1-1; 7 positions match TRBD1. The V gene end was trimmed by 3 bases and the J gene end by 5 bases; junction bases not matched to a gene: 3. This CDR3 has 13 residues. Per the germline V gene, CDR1 is SGHDN and CDR2 is FVKESK. CDR3 in amino acids: CASSQGGQTEAFF. As DNA, the CDR3 is TGTGCCAGCAGCCAGGGGGGACAGACTGAAGCTTTCTTT.

The V and J genes are TRBV10-3 and TRBJ2-7; 7 bases fit TRBD2. CDR3 size: 14 residues. Trimming at V came to 6 bases and at J to 0 bases, leaving 5 bases not matched to a gene. Germline values: CDR1 ENHRY, CDR2 SYGVKD. The CDR3 sequence: CAIRGGVGSYEQYF. Written as DNA, the CDR3 is TGTGCCATCAGGGGGGGGGTAGGCTCCTACGAGCAGTACTTC.

The CDR3 reads CASSYSDQYEQYF. CDR3 bases: TGTGCCAGCAGTTACTCGGACCAATACGAGCAGTACTTC. This chain uses TRBV6-6 with TRBJ2-7; D is unclear. The CDR3 extends over 13 amino acids. Trimming removed 0 bases from V and 4 bases from J, with 7 bases in between. Looked up from germline, CDR1 is MNHNY and CDR2 is SVGAGI (reference sequence).

V gene TRBV7-2 combines with J gene TRBJ2-7, with no clear D. Trimming cost V 1 base and J 4 bases, with 8 bases left between them. From germline, CDR1 is SGHTA and CDR2 FQGNSA. The CDR3 contains 13 residues. CDR3 nucleotides: TGTGCCAGCAGCTTAGTAGACGGATACGAGCAGTACTTC. It codes for CASSLVDGYEQYF.

V is TRBV7-2 and J is TRBJ2-2, with 10 bases lining up with TRBD1. Germline CDR1 SGHTA, CDR2 FQGNSA. The CDR3 runs to 17 residues. The ends lost 3 bases at V and 1 base at J; junction bases unmatched: 5. This CDR3 is CASSFGGTGVNTGELFF. The CDR3 nucleotides read TGTGCCAGCAGCTTCGGGGGGACAGGGGTGAACACCGGGGAGCTGTTTTTT.

The chain carries TRBV19 and TRBJ2-7, with D perhaps matching TRBD1 (5 bases). The germline gives CDR1 LNHDA, CDR2 SQIVND (reference sequence). The CDR3 contains 14 residues. The germline V and J ends were trimmed by 3 bases and 6 bases, with 15 bases remaining between them. CDR3 DNA: TGTGCCAGTAGTATGGTTGGCAGGGTCCCCGAGCAGTACTTC. Encoded protein: CASSMVGRVPEQYF.

V and J are TRBV10-3 and TRBJ2-1, with 10 bases fitting TRBD1. J was trimmed by 2 bases and V by 7 bases; bases with no gene match: 5. The CDR3 spans 15 residues. Germline assignment: CDR1 ENHRY and CDR2 SYGVKD. CDR3 coding DNA: TGTGCCATCAAAAAGACAGGGGGCACCTACAATGAGCAGTTCTTC. Translated: CAIKKTGGTYNEQFF.